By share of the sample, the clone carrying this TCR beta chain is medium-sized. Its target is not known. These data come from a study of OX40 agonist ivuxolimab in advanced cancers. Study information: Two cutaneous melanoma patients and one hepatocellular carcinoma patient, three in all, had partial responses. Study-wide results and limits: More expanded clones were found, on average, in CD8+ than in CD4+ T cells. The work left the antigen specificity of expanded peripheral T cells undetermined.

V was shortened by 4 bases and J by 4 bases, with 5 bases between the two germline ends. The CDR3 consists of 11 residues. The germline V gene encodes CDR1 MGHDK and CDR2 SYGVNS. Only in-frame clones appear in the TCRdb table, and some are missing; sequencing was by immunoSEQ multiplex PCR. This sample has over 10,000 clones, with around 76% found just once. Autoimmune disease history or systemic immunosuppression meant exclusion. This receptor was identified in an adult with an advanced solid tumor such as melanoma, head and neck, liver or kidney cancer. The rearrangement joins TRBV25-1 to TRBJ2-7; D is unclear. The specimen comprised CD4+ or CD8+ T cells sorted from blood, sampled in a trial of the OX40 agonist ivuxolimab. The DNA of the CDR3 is TGTGCCAGCAGTGGGGCTTACGAGCAGTACTTC. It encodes CASSGAYEQYF.